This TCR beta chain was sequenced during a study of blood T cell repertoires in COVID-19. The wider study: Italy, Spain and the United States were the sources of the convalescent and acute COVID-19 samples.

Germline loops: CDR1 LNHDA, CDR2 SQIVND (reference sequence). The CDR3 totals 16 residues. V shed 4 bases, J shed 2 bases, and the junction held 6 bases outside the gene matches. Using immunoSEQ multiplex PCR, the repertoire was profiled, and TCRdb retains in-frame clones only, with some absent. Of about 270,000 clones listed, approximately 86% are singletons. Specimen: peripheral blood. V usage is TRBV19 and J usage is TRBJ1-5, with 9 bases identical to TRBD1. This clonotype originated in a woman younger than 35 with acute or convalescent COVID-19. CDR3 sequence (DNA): TGTGCCAGTAGTACAGGACAGGGGTGGGGCAATCAGCCCCAGCATTTT. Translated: CASSTGQGWGNQPQHF.